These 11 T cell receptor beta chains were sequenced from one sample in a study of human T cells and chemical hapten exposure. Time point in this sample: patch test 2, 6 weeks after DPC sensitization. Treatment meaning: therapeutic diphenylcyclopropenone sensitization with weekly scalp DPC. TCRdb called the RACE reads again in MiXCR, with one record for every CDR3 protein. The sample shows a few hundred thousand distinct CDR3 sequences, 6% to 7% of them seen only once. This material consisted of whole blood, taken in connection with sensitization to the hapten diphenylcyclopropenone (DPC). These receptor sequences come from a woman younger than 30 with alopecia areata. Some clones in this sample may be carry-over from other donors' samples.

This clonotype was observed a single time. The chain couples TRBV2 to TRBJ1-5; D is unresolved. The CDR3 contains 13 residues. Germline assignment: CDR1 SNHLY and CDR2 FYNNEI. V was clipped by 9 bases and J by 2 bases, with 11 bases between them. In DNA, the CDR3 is TGTGCCAGTCAGCTGGAGGGCAATCAGCCCCAGCATTTT. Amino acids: CASQLEGNQPQHF.

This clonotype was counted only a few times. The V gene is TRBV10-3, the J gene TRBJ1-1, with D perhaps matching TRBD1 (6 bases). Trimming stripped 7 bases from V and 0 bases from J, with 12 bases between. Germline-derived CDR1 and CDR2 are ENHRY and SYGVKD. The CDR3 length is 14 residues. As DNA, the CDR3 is TGTGCCATCAAGGGGGGCAGGATGAACACTGAAGCTTTCTTT. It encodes CAIKGGRMNTEAFF.

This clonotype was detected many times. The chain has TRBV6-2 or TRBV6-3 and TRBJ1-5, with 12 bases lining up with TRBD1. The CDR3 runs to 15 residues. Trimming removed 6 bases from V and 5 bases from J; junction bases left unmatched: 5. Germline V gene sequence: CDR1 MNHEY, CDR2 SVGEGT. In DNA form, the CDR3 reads TGTGCCAGCAGCTCCGGGACAGGGGGCCATCAGCCCCAGCATTTT. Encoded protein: CASSSGTGGHQPQHF.

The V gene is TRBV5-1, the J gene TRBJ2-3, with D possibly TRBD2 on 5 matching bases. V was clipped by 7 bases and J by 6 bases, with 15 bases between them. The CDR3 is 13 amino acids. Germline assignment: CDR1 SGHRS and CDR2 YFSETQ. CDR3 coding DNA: TGCGCCAGCTCACGGGGAGATGGGGATACGCAGTATTTT. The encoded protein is CASSRGDGDTQYF.

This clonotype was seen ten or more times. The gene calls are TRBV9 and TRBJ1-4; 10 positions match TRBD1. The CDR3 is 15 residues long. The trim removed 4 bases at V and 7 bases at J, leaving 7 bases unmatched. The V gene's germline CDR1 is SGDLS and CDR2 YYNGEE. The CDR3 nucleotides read TGTGCCAGCAGCCCCCGACAGGGGGCAGGTGAAAAACTGTTTTTT. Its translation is CASSPRQGAGEKLFF.

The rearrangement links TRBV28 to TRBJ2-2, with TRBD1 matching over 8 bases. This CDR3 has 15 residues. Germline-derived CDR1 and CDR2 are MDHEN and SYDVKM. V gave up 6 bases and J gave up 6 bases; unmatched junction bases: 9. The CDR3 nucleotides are TGTGCCAGCAGCACGGGACAGGCGGTCGCCGGGGAGCTGTTTTTT. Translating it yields CASSTGQAVAGELFF.

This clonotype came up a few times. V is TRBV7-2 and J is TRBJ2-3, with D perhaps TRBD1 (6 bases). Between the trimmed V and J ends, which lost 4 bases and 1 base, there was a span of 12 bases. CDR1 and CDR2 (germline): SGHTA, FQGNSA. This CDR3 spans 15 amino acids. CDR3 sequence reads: CASSSGHGGTDTQYF. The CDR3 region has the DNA TGTGCCAGCAGCTCGGGACATGGAGGCACAGATACGCAGTATTTT.

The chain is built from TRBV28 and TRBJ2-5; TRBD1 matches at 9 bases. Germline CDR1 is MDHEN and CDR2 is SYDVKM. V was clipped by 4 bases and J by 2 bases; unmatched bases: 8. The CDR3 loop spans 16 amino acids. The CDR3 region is CASSSGQGLPQETQYF. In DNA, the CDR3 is TGTGCCAGCAGTTCCGGACAGGGGCTCCCTCAAGAGACCCAGTACTTC. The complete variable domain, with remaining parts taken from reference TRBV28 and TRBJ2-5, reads DVKVTQSSRYLVKRTGEKVFLECVQDMDHENMFWYRQDPGLGLRLIYFSYDVKMKEKGDIPEGYSVSREKKERFSLILESASTNQTSMYLCASSSGQGLPQETQYFGPGTRLLVL.

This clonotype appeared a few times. The CDR3 reads CSAPKTGITYEQYF. The CDR3 DNA sequence: TGCAGTGCTCCGAAGACAGGGATCACCTACGAGCAGTACTTC. The rearrangement links TRBV20-1 to TRBJ2-7; TRBD1 agrees at 7 bases. With V trimmed by 5 bases and J by 2 bases, 9 bases remained unmatched. CDR3 length: 14 residues. CDR1 DFQATT and CDR2 SNEGSKA come from the germline V gene (reference sequence).

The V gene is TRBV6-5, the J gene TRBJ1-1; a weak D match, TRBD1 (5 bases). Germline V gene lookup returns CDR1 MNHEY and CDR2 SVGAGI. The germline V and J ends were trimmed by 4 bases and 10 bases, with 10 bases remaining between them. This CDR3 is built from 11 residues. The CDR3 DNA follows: TGTGCCAGCAGTTCAGGGAGTGGAGCTTTCTTT. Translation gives CASSSGSGAFF.

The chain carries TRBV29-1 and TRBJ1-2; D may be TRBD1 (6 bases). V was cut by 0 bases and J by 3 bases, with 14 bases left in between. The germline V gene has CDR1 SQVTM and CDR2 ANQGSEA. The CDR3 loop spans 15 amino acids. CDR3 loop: CSVEDQGGKDYGYTF. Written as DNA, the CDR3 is TGCAGCGTTGAAGATCAAGGGGGGAAAGACTATGGCTACACCTTC.